The present entry profiles one T cell receptor beta chain with its context. The data belong to a study of CD8 T cells in Susac syndrome. V was cut by 2 bases and J by 2 bases, with 13 bases left in between. The CDR3 covers 15 residues. Germline CDR1 LGHNA, CDR2 YNFKEQ. With random hexamers, reverse transcription was performed on roughly 0.45 to 1 ug of RNA. Across 54 Vbeta and 13 Jbeta, immunoSEQ multiplex PCR amplified TCR beta CDR3. TCRdb used MiXCR to reprocess the immunoSEQ multiplex PCR reads, holding one entry per CDR3 protein. Among around 120,000 distinct CDR3 sequences listed, around 94% were seen once. TCR beta sequencing was performed on blood CD8+ and CD4+ T cells. The multiple sclerosis control cohort comprised treatment-naive individuals presenting with stable or active relapsing-remitting disease. Negative isolation was applied to CD8+ and CD4+ T cells, and FACS enrichment was applied to TEMRA cells.

What was sequenced was CD4+ T cells from PBMCs. The rearrangement links TRBV4-2 to TRBJ2-7; D might be TRBD1 or TRBD2, each matching 5 bases. This sequence originates from a human donor with multiple sclerosis. For the CDR3, the DNA is TGTGCCAGCAGCCAAACCATGGGGGTAGCCTACGAGCAGTACTTC. The encoded protein is CASSQTMGVAYEQYF.